The 15 T cell receptor beta chains reported below all come from one sample, sequenced in a study of beta chain features in type 1 diabetes. Expressed TCRB transcripts were sequenced because the entire RNA isolate underwent reverse transcription. Libraries were prepared by immunoSEQ multiplex PCR; TCRdb keeps only in-frame clonotypes and omits some of them. The profile covers 350,000 to 400,000 clones, with around 16% appearing a single time and approximately 0.019% taken by the ten largest. The specimen was naive CD4+ T cells from blood. These receptors all stem from a woman between 18 and 29 years old in good health.

The V call is TRBV6-5, the J call TRBJ1-2, with TRBD1 matching over 7 bases. After removal of 8 bases from V and 0 bases from J, the junction contained 3 bases not matched to a gene. Looked up from germline, CDR1 is MNHEY and CDR2 is SVGAGI. This CDR3 comprises 13 residues. CDR3 bases: TGTGCCAGCTGGGGGACAGCTAACTATGGCTACACCTTC. Protein product: CASWGTANYGYTF.

This clone was observed a handful of times. The gene calls are TRBV25-1 and TRBJ2-5, with 14 bases that match TRBD2. The germline CDR1 and CDR2 sequences are MGHDK and SYGVNS. The V and J ends lost 7 bases and 6 bases, in that order; junction bases with no gene match: 10. The CDR3 is made up of 16 amino acids. The CDR3 here is CASTGAGLAGGKTQYF. DNA of the CDR3: TGTGCCAGCACCGGGGCCGGACTAGCGGGAGGAAAGACCCAGTACTTC.

This clone has more than one count but fewer than ten. One end of the junction does not line up with germline, which may come from a read error. This sequence joins TRBV10-3 and TRBJ1-1; perhaps TRBD1 as D (5 bases). Germline lookup yields CDR1 ENHRY and CDR2 SYGVKD. This CDR3 has 13 residues. The CDR3 coding sequence is TGTGCCTCGGACCAGGGCTCCAGGGAAGTAGGTTCCTTT. This codes for CASDQGSREVGSF.

The V gene is TRBV9, the J gene TRBJ1-2; D might be TRBD1 (6 bases). Germline loops: CDR1 SGDLS, CDR2 YYNGEE. The CDR3 is 14 residues long. With 4 bases removed from V and 7 bases from J, the gap between germline ends came to 17 bases. In nucleotides, the CDR3 is TGTGCCAGCAGCCAACAGGGTAGGGTCCGTGGCTACACCTTC. Protein sequence: CASSQQGRVRGYTF.

This clone occurred a few times. This rearrangement joins TRBV18 to TRBJ2-5; the D is unclear. Per the germline V gene, CDR1 is KGHSH and CDR2 is LQKENI. V was clipped by 0 bases and J by 1 base, with 6 bases between them. This CDR3 region has 14 residues. CDR3 bases: TGTGCCAGCTCACCACCGGGCATCCAAGAGACCCAGTACTTC. Translating it yields CASSPPGIQETQYF.

The J gene is TRBJ2-5, the V gene TRBV27; maybe TRBD1 (5 bases). The V end was cut by 3 bases, the J end by 4 bases, with 18 bases between. This CDR3 has 16 amino acids. CDR1 is MNHEY, CDR2 SMNVEV, per germline (reference sequence). Written as DNA, the CDR3 is TGTGCCAGCAGTTTCCTTCTGGGGCGGAGAAGAGAGACCCAGTACTTC. As protein: CASSFLLGRRRETQYF.

J is TRBJ2-6 and V is TRBV10-3; 7 bases map to TRBD2. Germline V gives CDR1 ENHRY, CDR2 SYGVKD. V was pared by 10 bases and J by 2 bases, with 5 bases of the junction left unmatched. This CDR3 is 14 amino acids long. In DNA, the CDR3 is TGTGCCAGCCGGGGAGGGCCTGGGGCCAACGTCCTGACTTTC. Residues: CASRGGPGANVLTF.

The V and J genes are TRBV9 and TRBJ2-6; D perhaps matches TRBD1 (5 bases). V was clipped by 1 base and J by 2 bases, with 13 bases between them. This CDR3 is 17 amino acids long. Germline V gene sequence: CDR1 SGDLS, CDR2 YYNGEE. The CDR3 coding sequence is TGTGCCAGCAGCGTATGGCATAGGGGAACTGGGGCCAACGTCCTGACTTTC. Translating it yields CASSVWHRGTGANVLTF.

This chain connects TRBV2 to TRBJ1-4; TRBD1 matches at 8 bases. The CDR3 has 15 residues. V lost 6 bases to trimming and J lost 0 bases; unmatched junction nucleotides: 3. Germline CDR1 reads SNHLY; CDR2 reads FYNNEI. The CDR3 DNA follows: TGTGCCAGCAGGGGACAGGTTGCAACTAATGAAAAACTGTTTTTT. Its translation is CASRGQVATNEKLFF.

The chain recombines TRBV7-9 with TRBJ2-3; 10 bases map to TRBD2. Germline assignment: CDR1 SEHNR and CDR2 FQNEAQ (reference sequence). The CDR3 consists of 15 residues. Trimming took 2 bases from V and 1 from J; bases not matched to a gene: 0. The CDR3, as DNA: TGTGCCAGCAGCTTAACTAGCGGGGGCACAGATACGCAGTATTTT. Amino acid sequence: CASSLTSGGTDTQYF.

This clone was counted a few times. The V and J genes are TRBV18 and TRBJ2-6; 7 bases agree with TRBD1. Looked up from germline, CDR1 is KGHSH and CDR2 is LQKENI. The CDR3 has 16 amino acids. J was trimmed by 0 bases and V by 4 bases; bases with no gene match: 3. CDR3 residues: CASSLWTGSGANVLTF. CDR3 nucleotide sequence: TGTGCCAGCTCACTATGGACAGGCTCTGGGGCCAACGTCCTGACTTTC.

The chain employs TRBV5-1 and TRBJ2-3; D is uncertain. This CDR3 spans 13 amino acids. Trimming removed 3 bases at V and 9 bases at J, with 14 bases between. CDR1 and CDR2 (germline): SGHRS, YFSETQ. CDR3 sequence reads: CASSSPTTRTQYF. The DNA for the CDR3 is TGCGCCAGCAGCTCTCCTACTACCCGGACGCAGTATTTT.

CDR3 sequence reads: CASSLGQDGELFF. The DNA for the CDR3 is TGTGCCAGCAGCTTGGGACAGGACGGGGAGCTGTTTTTT. V and J are TRBV5-6 and TRBJ2-2; tentatively, D is TRBD1 (6 bases). Looked up from germline, CDR1 is SGHDT and CDR2 is YYEEEE. V shed 0 bases and J shed 7 bases, with 7 bases lying between them. The length of the CDR3 is 13 residues.

Points on this clone: Within the sample, other DNA sequences also encode this same CDR3. The chain is built from TRBV25-1 and TRBJ1-2; D remains unclear. Germline assignment: CDR1 MGHDK and CDR2 SYGVNS. CDR3 size: 12 residues. Trimming took 3 bases from V and 2 from J, leaving 4 bases between them. Here the CDR3 reads CASSEQNYGYTF. The CDR3 region has the DNA TGTGCCAGCAGTGAGCAGAACTATGGCTACACCTTC.

The chain links TRBV2 to TRBJ2-3; 8 nucleotides agree with TRBD2. Germline CDR1 SNHLY, CDR2 FYNNEI. The length of the CDR3 is 15 residues. Germline trimming cut 8 bases from V and 0 bases from J; bases unmatched to any gene: 7. CDR3: CASSPSGLSTDTQYF. Here the CDR3 DNA reads TGTGCCAGCTCCCCTAGCGGGCTTAGCACAGATACGCAGTATTTT.